The source of this TCR beta chain is a study of blood T cells in healthy people across ages. Study-level information: About one barcoded TCR beta cDNA was captured per two T cells.

Primers used in a second PCR of roughly 7 to 11 cycles were a sample-barcoded 5' primer and a J-beta primer mix. MiXCR, applied by TCRdb to the 5' RACE reads, yields one record per CDR3 protein. This repertoire shows around 1.5 million distinct CDR3 sequences, approximately 59% found once; its top ten account for under 8.5%. Study conclusions and caveats: When set beside aged donors, long-lived donors presented more naive CD4+ cells and higher diversity. A roughly linear fall in TCR beta diversity per million T cells was seen with increasing age.

In this sample, this clonotype turned up once. The antigen remains unidentified. This receptor was obtained from a man in his late teens or twenties in good health. Specimen: blood.

CDR3 loop: CASSPSRHSHTQYF. The DNA for the CDR3 is TGTGCCAGCAGTCCTTCTCGCCATTCGCATACGCAGTATTTT. The genes are TRBV27 and TRBJ2-3; D is unclear. Between the trimmed V and J ends, which lost 5 bases and 7 bases, there was a span of 16 bases. There are 14 residues in the CDR3. Germline lookup yields CDR1 MNHEY and CDR2 SMNVEV (reference sequence).